Listed below are T cell receptor beta chains from one sample, sequenced in a study of CD8+CD57+ T cells in acquired aplastic anemia. MiXCR was run by TCRdb on the reads, yielding one entry per CDR3 protein. This sample has under 250,000 distinct CDR3 sequences; about 37% occur once, and the top ten carry more than 0.95%. Sequencing was performed on sorted CD4+, CD8+, or CD8+CD57+ T cells (not recorded which) from PBMCs. The receptors originated from a human donor in good health, serving as a control. The CDR3 runs from the conserved cysteine through the conserved F or W. The D gene is left open where the match is weak. Expanded clones are given a class, and other clones once, few, many or no size at all.

j_call clone_size v_call d_call cdr3_nt cdr3_aa
TRBJ2-3 NA TRBV6-2/TRBV6-3 TRBD2 TGTGCCAGCAGTCATGGACTAGTAGTTTTTGCAGATACGCAGTATTTT CASSHGLVVFADTQYF
TRBJ2-7 many TRBV9 NA TGTGCCAGCAGCGTAACAGGGTGGGCCAGCGAGCAGTACTTC CASSVTGWASEQYF
TRBJ1-2 few TRBV5-1 NA TGCGCCAGCAGCTTGGCTGACAGGACTTTACGGGATAACTATGGCTACACCTTC CASSLADRTLRDNYGYTF
TRBJ1-4 many TRBV9 NA TGTGCCAGCAGCCCCGCGGGGGTGGGAGGTGAAAAACTGTTTTTT CASSPAGVGGEKLFF
TRBJ1-6 NA TRBV2 TRBD1 TGTGCCAGCGCGGGACAGGGGAATTCACCCCTCCACTTT CASAGQGNSPLHF
TRBJ2-3 NA TRBV18 NA TGTGCCAGCTCACCACCCAGCACAGATACGCAGTATTTT CASSPPSTDTQYF
TRBJ1-2 NA TRBV2 TRBD1 TGTGCCAGCAGTGAGACAGGGGGAAACACCTTC CASSETGGNTF
TRBJ1-3 many TRBV4-2 NA TGTGCCAGCAGCCAACAATACACCATATATTTT CASSQQYTIYF
TRBJ2-1 many TRBV20-1 TRBD2 TGCAGTGCTGCGGTGGTGGTTAGCGGGAGTATGGATGAGCAGTTCTTC CSAAVVVSGSMDEQFF
TRBJ1-2 NA TRBV5-1 TRBD1 TGCGCCAGCAGCTTGGCCAGGGGGGAATCCTATGGCTACACCTTC CASSLARGESYGYTF
TRBJ1-4 NA TRBV9 NA TGTGCCAGCAGCGTAGGACTGGGGTCTCAAAATGAAAAACTGTTTTTT CASSVGLGSQNEKLFF
TRBJ1-6 many TRBV2 NA TGTGCCAGCACTCCTTTCTTGAACCCCTATAATTCACCCCTCCACTTT CASTPFLNPYNSPLHF
TRBJ2-5 NA TRBV5-6 TRBD1 TGTGCCAGCAGCCCGAAGCTCGGGACAGACCAAGAGACCCAGTACTTC CASSPKLGTDQETQYF
TRBJ2-7 many TRBV5-4 TRBD1 TGTGCCAGCAGCCTGCCGGGACAGACATTTTACGAGCAGTACTTC CASSLPGQTFYEQYF
TRBJ1-2 many TRBV29-1 TRBD1 TGCAGTGCCGGACGAACCGACGGAGACAGGGGGAGGTCTGGCTACACCTTC CSAGRTDGDRGRSGYTF
TRBJ1-2 many TRBV6-1 NA TGTGCCAGCAGTGAGGCGGGGGGGACTGGCTACACCTTC CASSEAGGTGYTF
TRBJ2-7 many TRBV7-9 NA TGTGCCAGCAGCTCCTCGACAGGAACCGAGCAGTACTTC CASSSSTGTEQYF
TRBJ2-1 many TRBV13 TRBD2 TGTGCCAGCCGACTAGCGGGGACGGGCAATGAGCAGTTCTTC CASRLAGTGNEQFF
TRBJ2-3 NA TRBV24-1 TRBD1 TGTGCCACCAGTGTAAGGACAGGGAACGCAGATACGCAGTATTTT CATSVRTGNADTQYF
TRBJ2-7 many TRBV20-1 TRBD1 TGCAGTGCAGGACAGGGCTCCTACGAGCAGTACTTC CSAGQGSYEQYF
TRBJ2-1 NA TRBV2 NA TGTGCCACCCAGGACCGAGGGGGTGAGCAGTTCTTC CATQDRGGEQFF
TRBJ1-1 few TRBV5-1 NA TGCGCCAGCAGCTTGGCCCAATTCACTGAAGCTTTCTTT CASSLAQFTEAFF